This TCR beta chain came from a study of Graves' ophthalmopathy and Graves' hyperthyroidism (dated by TCRdb to the late 2010s). In terms of the full investigation: Stable hyperthyroidism was defined as no progression to ophthalmopathy within 18 months of follow-up. TCR beta repertoire signatures were used to distinguish Graves' ophthalmopathy from Graves' hyperthyroidism and to predict progression to ophthalmopathy. In total, some 130 blood samples were TCR-sequenced: 40 to 45 ophthalmopathy, some 75 hyperthyroidism and about 17 hyperthyroidism-to-ophthalmopathy patients. A discovery set of 90 to 100 patients (around 40 ophthalmopathy, 55 to 65 stable hyperthyroidism) was enrolled to explore V-J signatures distinguishing ophthalmopathy from hyperthyroidism. An independent validation cohort comprised 18 hyperthyroidism patients and 15 to 17 patients who later progressed from hyperthyroidism to ophthalmopathy. T-cell repertoires of thyroid tissue and blood were compared in six or seven hyperthyroidism patients. Once sampling was done, hyperthyroidism patients were given methimazole at a starting dose of 30 mg daily, while ophthalmopathy patients were given high-dose intravenous methylprednisolone. General conclusions and limits of the study: No statistical method was used to predetermine the sample size, and group allocation was not hidden from the investigators. The 13-signature model separated ophthalmopathy from stable hyperthyroidism with approximately 85% sensitivity and about 81% specificity in cross-validation, and 80%/75% in the test set. In validation, the model predicted ophthalmopathy progression with nearly 71% sensitivity and approximately 72% specificity; eleven to twelve predicted patients were CT-confirmed with GO in a median of about 6.1 months. Most expanded thyroid clonotypes with a frequency above 0.001 also appeared in blood, which suggests that blood repertoires may reflect the immune response in the thyroid.

V loses 1 base of germline sequence and J loses 7 bases, and the interval between the two ends is 10 bases. Its CDR3 holds 13 amino acids, cysteine through phenylalanine. Only the CDR3 DNA stays, 39 bases, in frame from base 1. CDR1 LGHNA and CDR2 YSLEER are derived from the germline V gene. For repertoire sequencing, the TCR beta CDR3 regions were amplified from RNA transcripts. The first round of RT-PCR was done with HTBI primers and the Qiagen OneStep RT-PCR kit, and was followed by a second round of multiplex PCR, then size selection and purification. Libraries were sequenced on an Illumina HiSeq2000 using paired-end 100 bp reads. Regarding the original processing steps: Reads were processed with SOAPnuke, discarding reads with adapters, uncalled bases, mean Phred below 15, or no exact constant-primer or identifier match. COPE v1.2.5 was used to merge the high-quality paired reads. Each unique nucleotide sequence was treated as a clonotype, and MiTCR v1.1 was used to align the clonotypes to the IMGT TRB V, D and J references. Only V-J combinations with frequency above 0.0001 were analysed, covering around 99% of repertoires. A TCR clonal expansion and chaos score per V-J combination was defined as the ratio of F50 clonal expansion to chaos observed in the TCRdist matrix. Welch's t-statistics and random forest were used to reduce features to about a dozen V-J combinations, which were fed into a naive Bayes classifier. The similarity between thyroid and blood repertoires was quantified using the Morisita-Horn index. TCRdb reprocessed the public reads (quality trimming at Q25 with fastp, clone calling with MiXCR) and kept in-frame beta chains. Rows with a matching CDR3 protein are joined into one entry that keeps the most common DNA and genes. These V and J calls originate from TCRdb's pipeline instead of the authors' own analysis. A total of 900,000 to 1,200,000 distinct CDR3 sequences appear in this sample, about 40% of them only once. The ten largest clonotypes hold 11% of the sample.

The hyperthyroidism patients were 18 to 65 years old and newly diagnosed, with a disease duration of less than 2 months. Anyone with other autoimmune diseases, uncontrolled infections, pregnancy or lactation was excluded from the study. Clinical symptoms, serum thyroxine, TRAb, thyroid ultrasound and orbital computed tomography were used for diagnosis. Total RNA was extracted using Trizol reagent, and RNA quality was checked on an Agilent 2100 Bioanalyzer. At least ten counts were recorded for this clonotype. Its specific antigen is unknown. No base quality information exists; no much larger clone differs at one position.

Sequencing used peripheral blood or thyroid tissue (not recorded which). The V and J genes are TRBV4-3 and TRBJ1-2, and perhaps TRBD1 as D gene, on 5 matching bases. This clonotype originated in an adult man with Graves' hyperthyroidism. The sequenced DNA is TGCGCCAGCAGCCAAGGGGGCCAGGGTGGCTACACCTTC. Its protein reads: CASSQGGQGGYTF.